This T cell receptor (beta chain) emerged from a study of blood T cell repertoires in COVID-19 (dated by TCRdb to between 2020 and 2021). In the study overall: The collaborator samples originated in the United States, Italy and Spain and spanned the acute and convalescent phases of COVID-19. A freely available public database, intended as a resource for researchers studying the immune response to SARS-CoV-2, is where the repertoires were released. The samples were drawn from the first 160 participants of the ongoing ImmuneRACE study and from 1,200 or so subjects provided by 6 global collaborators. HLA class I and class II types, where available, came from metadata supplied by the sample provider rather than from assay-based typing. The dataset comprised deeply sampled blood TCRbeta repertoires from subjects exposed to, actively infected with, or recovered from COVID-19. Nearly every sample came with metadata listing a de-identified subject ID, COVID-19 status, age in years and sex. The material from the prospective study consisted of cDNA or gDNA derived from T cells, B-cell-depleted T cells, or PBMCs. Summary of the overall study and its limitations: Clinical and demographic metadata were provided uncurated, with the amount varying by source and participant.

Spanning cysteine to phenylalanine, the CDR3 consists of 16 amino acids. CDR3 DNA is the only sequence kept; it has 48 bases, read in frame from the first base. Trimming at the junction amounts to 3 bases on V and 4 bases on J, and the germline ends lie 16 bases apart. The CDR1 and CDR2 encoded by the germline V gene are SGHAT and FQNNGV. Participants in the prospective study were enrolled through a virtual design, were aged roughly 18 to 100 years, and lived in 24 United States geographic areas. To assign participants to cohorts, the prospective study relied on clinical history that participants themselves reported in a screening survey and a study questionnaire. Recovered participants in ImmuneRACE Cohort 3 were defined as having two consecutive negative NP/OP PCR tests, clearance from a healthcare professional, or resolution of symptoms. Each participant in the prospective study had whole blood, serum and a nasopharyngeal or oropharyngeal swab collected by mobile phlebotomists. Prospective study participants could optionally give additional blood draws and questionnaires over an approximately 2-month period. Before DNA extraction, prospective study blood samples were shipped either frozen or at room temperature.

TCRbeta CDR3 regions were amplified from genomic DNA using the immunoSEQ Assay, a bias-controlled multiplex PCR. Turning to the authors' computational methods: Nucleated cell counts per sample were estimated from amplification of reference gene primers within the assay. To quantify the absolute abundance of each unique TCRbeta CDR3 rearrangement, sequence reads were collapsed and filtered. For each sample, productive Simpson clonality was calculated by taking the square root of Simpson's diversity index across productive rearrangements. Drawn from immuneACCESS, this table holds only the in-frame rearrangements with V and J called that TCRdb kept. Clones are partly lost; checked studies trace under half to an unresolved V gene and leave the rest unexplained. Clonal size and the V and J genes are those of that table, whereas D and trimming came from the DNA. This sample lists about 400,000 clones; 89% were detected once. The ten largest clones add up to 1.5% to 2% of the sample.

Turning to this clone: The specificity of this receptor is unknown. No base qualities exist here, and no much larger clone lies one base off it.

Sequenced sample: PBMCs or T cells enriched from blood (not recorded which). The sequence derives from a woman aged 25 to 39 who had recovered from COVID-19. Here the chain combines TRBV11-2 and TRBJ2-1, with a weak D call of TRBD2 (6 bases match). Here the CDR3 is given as CASSLRGQAGYNEQFF. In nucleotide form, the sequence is TGTGCCAGCAGCTTGAGGGGCCAGGCGGGGTACAATGAGCAGTTCTTC.